This T cell receptor (beta chain) was observed in a study of blood T cell repertoires in COVID-19. Whole-study context: T cells, B-cell-depleted T cells, or PBMCs supplied cDNA or gDNA.

Patients from Seattle were sampled longitudinally, starting during active infection. V shed 7 bases, J shed 9 bases, and the junction held 10 bases outside the gene matches. The germline gives CDR1 MDHEN, CDR2 SYDVKM. CDR3 length: 15 amino acids. Only in-frame clones appear in the TCRdb table, and some are missing; sequencing was by immunoSEQ multiplex PCR. In the table there are roughly 150,000 clones, around nine tenths of which are singletons. V gene TRBV28 combines with J gene TRBJ2-1; 12 bases map to TRBD1. The sequenced sample consisted of peripheral blood. The TCR originated in a woman older than 75 with COVID-19, enrolled during active disease. The CDR3 loop is CASIDSGTGGFEQFF. The CDR3 DNA sequence: TGTGCCAGCATCGACTCTGGGACAGGGGGCTTTGAGCAGTTCTTC.